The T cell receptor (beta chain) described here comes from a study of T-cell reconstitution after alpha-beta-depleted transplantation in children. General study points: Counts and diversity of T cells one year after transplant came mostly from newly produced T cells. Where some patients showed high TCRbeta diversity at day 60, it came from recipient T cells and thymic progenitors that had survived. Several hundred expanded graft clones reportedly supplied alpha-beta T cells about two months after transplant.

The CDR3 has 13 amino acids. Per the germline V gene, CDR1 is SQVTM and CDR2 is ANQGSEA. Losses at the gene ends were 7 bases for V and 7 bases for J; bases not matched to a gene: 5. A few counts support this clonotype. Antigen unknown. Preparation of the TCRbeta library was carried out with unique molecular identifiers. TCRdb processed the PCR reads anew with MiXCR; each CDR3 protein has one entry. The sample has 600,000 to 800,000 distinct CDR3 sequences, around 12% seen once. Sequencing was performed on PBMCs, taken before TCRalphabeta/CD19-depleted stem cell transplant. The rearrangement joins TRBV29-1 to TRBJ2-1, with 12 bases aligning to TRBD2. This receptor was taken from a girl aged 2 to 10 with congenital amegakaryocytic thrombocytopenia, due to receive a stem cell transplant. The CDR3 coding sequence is TGCAGCGCTACTAGCGGGAGGTCAAATGAGCAGTTCTTC. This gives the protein CSATSGRSNEQFF.